The 28 T cell receptor beta chains listed next were all sequenced from one sample in a study of tumor-infiltrating lymphocytes in primary liver carcinoma. Unsorted bulk tissue of roughly 20-31 mg yielded co-extracted RNA and DNA. Researchers generated TCR beta cDNA from around 0.55 ug of total RNA, relying on a constant-region primer. What produced the TCR beta libraries was three nested multiplex PCR rounds using slightly modified ARM-PCR. The first two PCR rounds used TRBV1-TRBV30 forward primers with a C-beta reverse primer, around 10 cycles each. TCRdb itself ran the multiplex PCR reads through MiXCR, one entry per CDR3 protein. The sample has some 94,000 distinct CDR3 sequences, 55% to 70% seen once. The sequenced sample was liver tumor tissue from sampling region 5. Subset noted: tumor region T5, tumor centre. These receptors were collected from a woman in her sixties with primary liver carcinoma and hepatitis B virus infection.

With regard to this clonotype: Compared with germline, one end of the junction differs, possibly owing to a read error. The chain joins TRBV11-2 to TRBJ2-1, with no clear D. The CDR3 contains 13 residues. Germline V gene lookup returns CDR1 SGHAT and CDR2 FQNNGV. CDR3 DNA: TGTGCCTGCAGCCGACAAAACACCAATGAGCAGTCCTTC. Its protein is CACSRQNTNEQSF.

This clonotype was observed a single time. The V call is TRBV29-1, the J call TRBJ2-3; 8 nucleotides agree with TRBD1. The CDR3 is 14 amino acids. Germline CDR1 SQVTM, CDR2 ANQGSEA. J lost 8 bases, V lost 4 bases, and 11 bases had no gene match. CDR3 sequence: CSVGDRILTVTQYF. The CDR3 DNA is TGCAGCGTTGGGGACAGGATCCTCACTGTTACGCAGTATTTT.

On this clonotype itself: It may be a read error: a sequence one base away is much more abundant. Lacking the conserved final phenylalanine or tryptophan, this CDR3 likely reflects a read error. V usage is TRBV5-6 and J usage is TRBJ2-7; TRBD2 is a possible D gene (5 bases). The CDR3 has 14 residues. Trimming removed 6 bases from V and 7 bases from J, with 20 bases in between. Germline V gene data show CDR1 as SGHDT and CDR2 as YYEEEE. CDR3 region: CASTDRGDDVEQYY. The CDR3 bases are TGTGCCAGCACCGACCGGGGAGACGATGTGGAGCAGTACTAC.

The rearrangement joins TRBV6-1 to TRBJ1-1, with 7 bases lining up with TRBD1. This CDR3 spans 15 amino acids. CDR1 and CDR2 from the germline V gene are MNHNS and SASEGT. V dropped 5 bases and J dropped 8; count of bases not matched to a gene: 14. CDR3 sequence reads: CASSFLGEGATEAFF. CDR3 nucleotides: TGTGCCAGCAGTTTTTTAGGAGAGGGGGCTACCGAAGCTTTCTTT.

This clonotype has at least ten counts. V gene TRBV6-1 combines with J gene TRBJ1-5; D possibly corresponds to TRBD1 (5 bases). Per germline, CDR1 MNHNS and CDR2 SASEGT. V lost 5 bases to trimming and J lost 2 bases, with 16 bases between them. There are 16 residues in the CDR3. The CDR3 DNA reads TGTGCCAGCAGTCAGGGCGAGGCCCCCGGCAATCAGCCCCAGCATTTT. This translates into CASSQGEAPGNQPQHF.

The rearrangement uses TRBV24-1 and TRBJ1-2; D gene ambiguous. Germline V CDR1 and CDR2: KGHDR, SFDVKD. The CDR3 length is 14 residues. V was pared by 2 bases and J by 2 bases, with 8 bases between. The CDR3 is CATSDSLGNYGYTF. The CDR3 DNA is TGTGCCACCAGTGATTCCTTAGGCAACTATGGCTACACCTTC.

CDR3 residues: CASSFVGLNTGELFF. The CDR3 bases are TGTGCCAGCAGCTTCGTGGGACTGAACACCGGGGAGCTGTTTTTT. This chain uses TRBV11-2 with TRBJ2-2; D is perhaps TRBD2 (6 bases). The V end lost 3 bases, the J end lost 1 base, and 9 bases lay between the germline ends. Germline CDR1 and CDR2: SGHAT and FQNNGV. The CDR3 contains 15 residues.

Comment on this clonotype: Just one base apart from a much larger clone, this may be a read error. Because the CDR3 is missing its conserved closing phenylalanine or tryptophan, this is likely a read error. This chain connects TRBV5-1 to TRBJ1-2, with 9 bases that match TRBD1. Germline loops: CDR1 SGHRS, CDR2 YFSETQ. The CDR3 is 13 residues long. CDR3 nucleotide sequence: TGCCCCAGCAGCCCGACAGGGGGTCTTGGCTACACCTCC. Its translation: CPSSPTGGLGYTS.

With regard to this clonotype: The conserved phenylalanine or tryptophan normally closing the CDR3 is absent here, so this likely arose from a read error. The rearrangement links TRBV28 to TRBJ2-1; D may be TRBD2 (6 bases). Germline V CDR1 and CDR2: MDHEN, SYDVKM. This CDR3 contains 15 residues. Written as DNA, the CDR3 is TGTGCCAGCAGTTTGCCACTGTCGGGAGCCAATAAGCAGTTCTCC. It translates to CASSLPLSGANKQFS.

On this clonotype: It may be a read error: a sequence one base away is much more abundant. The rearrangement uses TRBV12-5 and TRBJ2-5; TRBD2 agrees at 7 bases. The germline gives CDR1 LGHNT, CDR2 FRNRAP. This CDR3 spans 13 amino acids. J gave up 9 bases and V 3 bases, and 7 bases lay outside the gene matches. The CDR3 nucleotides are TGTGCTAGTGGTTTCGACGCGGGGGAGGCCCAGTACTTC. Protein sequence: CASGFDAGEAQYF.

Many counts were recorded for this clonotype. The chain employs TRBV29-1 and TRBJ2-5; 7 bases are a match to TRBD2. V dropped 4 bases and J dropped 4; count of bases not matched to a gene: 15. Germline V gene sequence: CDR1 SQVTM, CDR2 ANQGSEA. The CDR3 is 16 residues long. The CDR3 DNA reads TGCAGCGTTGGATCGGTTCGCGGGAGCCCGTTAGAGACCCAGTACTTC. As protein: CSVGSVRGSPLETQYF.

The chain is built from TRBV28 and TRBJ2-7, with D maybe TRBD2 (5 bases). Trimming shortened V by 7 bases and J by 0 bases, and 16 bases separated the two germline ends. In germline, CDR1 is MDHEN, CDR2 SYDVKM. The CDR3 loop spans 15 amino acids. The CDR3 nucleotides read TGTGCCAGCAATAGTCAGACTACAATCTCCTACGAGCAGTACTTC. Its protein is CASNSQTTISYEQYF.

This clonotype was seen a single time. The chain carries TRBV29-1 and TRBJ2-3; 7 bases align to TRBD2. The trim removed 5 bases at V and 8 bases at J, leaving 16 bases unmatched. Germline V CDR1 and CDR2: SQVTM, ANQGSEA. The CDR3 is made up of 15 amino acids. CDR3 sequence (DNA): TGCAGCGTTAAGGGAGGGGCGGGACCCTCAGTTACGCAGTATTTT. Translating it yields CSVKGGAGPSVTQYF.

Remarks on this clonotype: No conserved phenylalanine or tryptophan ends this CDR3, so it is likely a read error. This chain joins TRBV11-2 and TRBJ1-1; a weak D match, TRBD1 (5 bases). This CDR3 comprises 15 residues. CDR1 is SGHAT and CDR2 is FQNNGV in the germline V gene. The CDR3: CASSRIRAGNSEAFL. For the CDR3, the DNA is TGTGCCAGCAGCCGAATCAGGGCCGGGAACAGTGAAGCTTTCCTT.

This clonotype came up a few times. Being one base from a much bigger clone, this may be a read error. The chain recombines TRBV5-5 with TRBJ1-2; the match to TRBD1 covers 7 bases. CDR3 length: 14 residues. Germline CDR1 is SGHKS and CDR2 is YYEKEE (reference sequence). The CDR3 region is CACSLRGLGDGYTF. The CDR3 nucleotides read TGTGCCTGCAGCTTGAGGGGGCTGGGAGATGGCTACACCTTC.

This clonotype was observed once. One end of the junction varies from germline; a read error may be responsible. V usage is TRBV29-1 and J usage is TRBJ1-2; D gene unclear. Germline lookup yields CDR1 SQVTM and CDR2 ANQGSEA. The CDR3 contains 12 residues. The CDR3 DNA sequence: TGCAGTGTCGGTGGGGATATCTATAGCTACACCTTC. It encodes CSVGGDIYSYTF.

About this clonotype: A much larger clone is a single base away; this may be a read error. The V call is TRBV28, the J call TRBJ2-5; D unresolved. There are 16 residues in the CDR3. The V gene lost 1 base and the J gene lost 5 bases, with 17 bases spanning the gap. Germline V lookup: CDR1 MDHEN, CDR2 SYDVKM. CDR3 amino acids: CASSLYSRRVGETQYF. The CDR3 nucleotides are TGTGCCAGCAGTTTATATAGCAGGAGAGTAGGGGAGACCCAGTACTTC.

This clonotype appeared a single time. The rearrangement links TRBV29-1 to TRBJ1-1; TRBD1 matches at 8 bases. V lost 7 bases to trimming and J lost 6 bases; unmatched junction nucleotides: 13. The CDR3 contains 14 residues. Germline loops: CDR1 SQVTM, CDR2 ANQGSEA. In nucleotides, the CDR3 is TGCAGCGCGACCGACAGGGGACGAGGGGCTGAAGCTTTCTTT. Protein sequence: CSATDRGRGAEAFF.

The V gene is TRBV11-2, the J gene TRBJ2-1; possibly TRBD2 for D (6 bases). Germline CDR1 reads SGHAT; CDR2 reads FQNNGV. CDR3 length: 15 residues. The V end lost 10 bases, the J end lost 4 bases, and 20 bases lay between the germline ends. The CDR3 bases are TGTGCCAACGGCTTAGGGATTAGCGGTTACAATGAGCAGTTCTTC. Translated, it gives CANGLGISGYNEQFF.

Details on this clonotype: Just one base apart from a much larger clone, this may be a read error. This chain joins TRBV28 and TRBJ2-7; possibly TRBD1 for D (7 bases). The CDR3 has 19 amino acids. The V gene lost 5 bases and the J gene lost 6 bases, with 32 bases spanning the gap. CDR1 MDHEN and CDR2 SYDVKM come from the germline V gene. CDR3 nucleotide sequence: TGTGCCAGCAGTCCCCGACAGGGAAAGACTCCCGGGAGCTCGATCGAGCAGTACTTC. This codes for CASSPRQGKTPGSSIEQYF.

A remark on this clonotype: A much larger clonotype is one base distant, so this may be a read error. This sequence joins TRBV28 and TRBJ2-6; possibly TRBD1 for D (5 bases). This CDR3 has 15 amino acids. Germline CDR1 and CDR2: MDHEN and SYDVKM. The CDR3 here is CASKEPLSGANALTF. The DNA for the CDR3 is TGTGCCAGCAAAGAACCTCTCTCTGGGGCCAACGCCCTGACTTTC.

This clonotype has just a few counts. The chain carries TRBV6-4 and TRBJ2-1; no definite D call. This CDR3 contains 16 residues. V shed 0 bases and J shed 0 bases, with 9 bases lying between them. CDR1 and CDR2 from the germline V gene are MRHNA and SNTAGT. The CDR3 protein is CASSDSASFSYNEQFF. The DNA of the CDR3 is TGTGCCAGCAGTGACTCGGCCAGCTTCTCCTACAATGAGCAGTTCTTC.

Details on this clonotype: Since a much larger clone is just one base distant, this may be a read error. The J gene is TRBJ2-7, the V gene TRBV7-8; 13 nucleotides align to TRBD2. This CDR3 contains 15 residues. Germline V gives CDR1 SGHVS, CDR2 FQNEAQ. CDR3: CASSQTTSGRHEEYF. As DNA, the CDR3 is TGTGCCAGCAGCCAGACGACTAGCGGGAGGCACGAGGAGTACTTC.

With regard to this clonotype: The junction departs from the called germline gene at one end, perhaps through a read error. The gene calls are TRBV6-6 and TRBJ1-5; D possibly corresponds to TRBD1 (6 bases). This CDR3 spans 14 amino acids. Germline V gene data show CDR1 as MNHNY and CDR2 as SVGAGI (reference sequence). As DNA, the CDR3 is TGTGCCAGCAGTTACCAGGAGGCTGGACAGCCCCGGCATTTT. Translation: CASSYQEAGQPRHF.

This chain uses TRBV6-1 with TRBJ2-5, with 8 bases aligning to TRBD2. CDR1 is MNHNS and CDR2 is SASEGT in the germline V gene. J was trimmed by 2 bases and V by 1 base; bases with no gene match: 9. The CDR3 spans 17 residues. DNA of the CDR3: TGTGCCAGCAGTGAAGGTATGACTAGCGCCGTACAAGAGACCCAGTACTTC. This sequence encodes CASSEGMTSAVQETQYF.

The V gene is TRBV11-2, the J gene TRBJ2-1, with D maybe TRBD1 (6 bases). Germline CDR1 SGHAT, CDR2 FQNNGV. The CDR3 totals 15 residues. DNA for the CDR3: TGTATCAGCAACTTAGAAGGGGGTGAGAACAATGAGCAGTTCTTC. Encoded protein: CISNLEGGENNEQFF.

This clonotype was seen ten or more times. V and J are TRBV29-1 and TRBJ2-5, with 8 bases that match TRBD1. Germline CDR1 reads SQVTM; CDR2 reads ANQGSEA. Germline trimming cut 2 bases from V and 4 bases from J; bases unmatched to any gene: 3. The CDR3 is made up of 13 amino acids. The CDR3 DNA is TGCAGCGTTGAACAACAGGGGGGAGAGACCCAGTACTTC. Its translation: CSVEQQGGETQYF.

With regard to this clonotype: Possible read error: a much larger clone is one base away. This chain joins TRBV6-5 and TRBJ1-1, with 7 positions matching TRBD1. The CDR3 length is 14 residues. The junction had 8 bases not matched to a gene; V was cut back by 4 bases and J by 6 bases. Germline loops: CDR1 MNHEY, CDR2 SVGAGI. The CDR3 bases are TGTGCCAGCAGTTCCATAGGGGGCTTTGCTGAAGCTTTCTTT. Its protein product is CASSSIGGFAEAFF.